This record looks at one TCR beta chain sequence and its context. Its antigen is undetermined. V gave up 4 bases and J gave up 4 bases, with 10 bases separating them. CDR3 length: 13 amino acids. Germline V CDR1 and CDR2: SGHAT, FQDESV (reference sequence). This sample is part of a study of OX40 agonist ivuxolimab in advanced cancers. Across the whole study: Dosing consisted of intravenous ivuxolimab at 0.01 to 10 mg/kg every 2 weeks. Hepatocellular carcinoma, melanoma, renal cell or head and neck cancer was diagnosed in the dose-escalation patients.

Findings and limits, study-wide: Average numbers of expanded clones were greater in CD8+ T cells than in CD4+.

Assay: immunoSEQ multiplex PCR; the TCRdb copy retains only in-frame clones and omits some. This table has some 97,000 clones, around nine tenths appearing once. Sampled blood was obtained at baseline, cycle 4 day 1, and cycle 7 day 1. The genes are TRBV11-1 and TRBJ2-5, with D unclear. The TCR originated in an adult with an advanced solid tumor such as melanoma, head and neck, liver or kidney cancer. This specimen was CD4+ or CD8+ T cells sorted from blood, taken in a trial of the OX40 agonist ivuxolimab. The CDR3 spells CASSSTSGETQYF. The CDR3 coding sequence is TGTGCCAGCAGCTCGACTTCCGGAGAGACCCAGTACTTC. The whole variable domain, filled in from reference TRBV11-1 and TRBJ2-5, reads EAEVAQSPRYKITEKSQAVAFWCDPISGHATLYWYRQILGQGPELLVQFQDESVVDDSQLPKDRFSAERLKGVDSTLKIQPAELGDSAMYLCASSSTSGETQYFGPGTRLLVL.